These T cell receptor beta chains were read from a single sample in a study of blood T cell repertoires in COVID-19. Only in-frame clones appear in the TCRdb table, and some are missing; sequencing was by immunoSEQ multiplex PCR. There are 200,000 to 300,000 clones in the sample; 70% to 90% occur only once, and over 4% lies in the top ten. What was sequenced was peripheral blood. The receptors here all came from a woman aged 55-70 years with COVID-19, enrolled during active disease. Each CDR3 is given with its conserved first and last residue. D genes are given only for firm matches. Clone sizes are given selectively: once, few, many, or a class where the clone is expanded.

J,length,V,size,D,DNA,CDR3
TRBJ2-2,15,TRBV11-2,-,TRBD2,TGTGCCAGCAGCTTAGTGCGGGGAGGGTTCGGGGAGCTGTTTTTT,CASSLVRGGFGELFF
TRBJ1-6,16,TRBV9,few,TRBD1,TGTGCCAGCAGCGTGTCCGGGACAGGGGTATATTCACCCCTCCACTTT,CASSVSGTGVYSPLHF
TRBJ1-2,11,TRBV20-1,-,TRBD1,TGCAGTGCTATGACAGGGTGGGGCTACACCTTC,CSAMTGWGYTF
TRBJ1-6,14,TRBV5-6,-,-,TGTGCCAGCAGCTTGAGGCTCCCGGGTTCACCCCTCCACTTT,CASSLRLPGSPLHF
TRBJ1-6,19,TRBV18,few,TRBD1,TGTGCCAGCTCACAAACGACAGGGGGCGGATTCTCCTCGAATTCACCCCTCCACTTT,CASSQTTGGGFSSNSPLHF
TRBJ2-1,13,TRBV19,-,-,TGTGCCAGTAGTATTATCCAGGGAAATGAGCAGTTCTTC,CASSIIQGNEQFF
TRBJ1-5,13,TRBV29-1,-,-,TGCAGCGTTGCCCCAGGGAGCAATCAGCCCCAGCATTTT,CSVAPGSNQPQHF
TRBJ2-1,15,TRBV5-1,-,TRBD2,TGCGCCAGCAGCATACGGACTAGCGGATACAATGAGCAGTTCTTC,CASSIRTSGYNEQFF
TRBJ2-3,15,TRBV7-9,-,-,TGTGCCAGCAGCTTAGCGGCACCCTCGGGAGATACGCAGTATTTT,CASSLAAPSGDTQYF
TRBJ2-6,14,TRBV28,-,TRBD2,TGTGCCGTCGGGGGGATCTCTGGGGCCAACGTCCTGACTTTC,CAVGGISGANVLTF
TRBJ2-7,12,TRBV7-2,-,-,TGTGCCAGCAGCTCTACCATCATGATGCAGTACTTC,CASSSTIMMQYF
TRBJ1-3,14,TRBV19,-,-,TGTGCCAGTAGTATAAAGGGGCCGGGAAACACCATATATTTT,CASSIKGPGNTIYF
TRBJ2-2,15,TRBV28,-,-,TGTGCCAGCAGTTTCGTCGCGGGAATCACCGGGGAGCTGTTTTTT,CASSFVAGITGELFF
TRBJ2-6,15,TRBV7-2,-,-,TGTGCCAGCAGCCCTACAGGGCTAGGGGCCAACGTCCTGACTTTC,CASSPTGLGANVLTF
TRBJ1-5,15,TRBV19,-,-,TGTGCCAGTAGTATCCCGGGATCTAGCAATCAGCCCCAGCATTTT,CASSIPGSSNQPQHF
TRBJ2-7,14,TRBV11-2,-,TRBD2,TGTGCCAGCAGCGGGGAGGGACTCTCTTACGAGCAGTACTTC,CASSGEGLSYEQYF
TRBJ2-7,16,TRBV28,-,TRBD2,TGTGCCAGCAGCTACCCCCGAGCGGGTGGACTAGACGAGCAGTACTTC,CASSYPRAGGLDEQYF
TRBJ2-2,13,TRBV7-7,-,-,TGTGCCAGCAGCGGCGACAGAACCGGGGAGCTGTTTTTT,CASSGDRTGELFF
TRBJ1-2,14,TRBV11-2,-,TRBD1,TGTGCCAGCAGCTCCTACAGGGGGCGGTATGGCTACACCTTC,CASSSYRGRYGYTF
TRBJ1-2,15,TRBV3-1/TRBV3-2,-,-,TGTGCCAGCAGCCAAGATGCGGTAGCAATATATGGCTACACCTTC,CASSQDAVAIYGYTF
TRBJ1-4,15,TRBV28,-,TRBD1,TGTGCCAGCAGCCAAACGACAGGGGCAGGGGAAAAACTGTTTTTT,CASSQTTGAGEKLFF
TRBJ1-1,8,TRBV29-1,-,-,TGCAGCGTTGAAGACACAGGGTTT,CSVEDTGF
TRBJ1-2,16,TRBV11-2,-,-,TGTGCCAGCAGCTTAGGTGGGACACTCCTAGGCTATGGCTACACCTTC,CASSLGGTLLGYGYTF
TRBJ1-1,12,TRBV28,-,-,TGTGCTATAAGCGGGGGTAACACTGAAGCTTTCTTT,CAISGGNTEAFF
TRBJ2-5,16,TRBV3-1/TRBV3-2,-,-,TGTGCCAGCAGCCAAGAAGCGAGACTCACTAGGGAGACCCAGTACTTC,CASSQEARLTRETQYF
TRBJ2-1,15,TRBV6-2/TRBV6-3,-,TRBD2,TGTGCCAGCAGCCTAGGGAGTAGCGGGAGGAATGAGCAGTTCTTC,CASSLGSSGRNEQFF
TRBJ2-1,13,TRBV30,-,-,TGTGCCTGGACCCCGGGAGCCCACAATGAGCAGTTCTTC,CAWTPGAHNEQFF
TRBJ2-1,15,TRBV7-2,-,TRBD2,TGTGCCAGCAGCTTATTGGCGGGAGGTCTGAGTGAGCAGTTCTTC,CASSLLAGGLSEQFF
TRBJ2-7,14,TRBV11-1,-,-,TGTGCCAGCAGCTCCAGGGGATCACACTACGAGCAGTACTTC,CASSSRGSHYEQYF
TRBJ1-3,14,TRBV30,-,-,TGTGCCTGGGACAAAGGGGGGGCTCGAAACACCATATATTTT,CAWDKGGARNTIYF
TRBJ1-3,16,TRBV7-2,-,-,TGTGCCAGCAGCTTGGGTGCGGTGAACTCTGGAAACACCATATATTTT,CASSLGAVNSGNTIYF
TRBJ1-4,16,TRBV19,-,-,TGTGCCAGTAGTAGCGAGAGGGTTGCAACTAATGAAAAACTGTTTTTT,CASSSERVATNEKLFF